The T cell receptor beta chain described here comes from a study of blood T cells in healthy people across ages. Primed by a sample-barcoded 5' primer and a J-beta primer mix, a second PCR proceeded for 7 to 11 cycles. Each CDR3 protein gets one entry after TCRdb re-called the 5' RACE reads with MiXCR. This table holds 650,000 to 900,000 distinct CDR3 sequences, 55% to 65% found once. With 4 bases removed from V and 5 bases from J, the gap between germline ends came to 9 bases. The germline V gene has CDR1 SQVTM and CDR2 ANQGSEA. The CDR3 loop spans 13 amino acids. This sequence was found in a man younger than 40 in good health. The J gene is TRBJ1-6, the V gene TRBV29-1; D is possibly TRBD1 (5 bases). Sequencing used blood. The CDR3 nucleotides are TGCAGCGTTGGGGCAGGGAATAATTCACCCCTCCACTTT. Its protein product is CSVGAGNNSPLHF.